This TCR beta chain was observed in a study of control samples from healthy donors and cancer patients. Using immunoSEQ multiplex PCR, the repertoire was profiled, and TCRdb retains in-frame clones only, with some absent. Of about 160,000 clones listed, around 94% were seen once; the top ten hold around 15%. Specimen: PBMCs. This TCR derives from a man between 60 and 75 years old with colorectal cancer.

In nucleotides, the CDR3 is TGTGCCAGCAGCTTAGGTGGGGGGCTCGAGTACGAGCAGTACTTC. It codes for CASSLGGGLEYEQYF. The chain joins TRBV7-9 to TRBJ2-7; D assignment may be TRBD1 or TRBD2 (6 bases each). There are 15 residues in the CDR3. Germline CDR1 and CDR2: SEHNR and FQNEAQ (reference sequence). Trimming shortened V by 1 base and J by 4 bases, and 14 bases separated the two germline ends. The full variable domain, with the rest looked up from reference TRBV7-9 and TRBJ2-7, is DTGVSQNPRHKITKRGQNVTFRCDPISEHNRLYWYRQTLGQGPEFLTYFQNEAQLEKSRLLSDRFSAERPKGSFSTLEIQRTEQGDSAMYLCASSLGGGLEYEQYFGPGTRLTVT.